A single sample is the source of the 8 T cell receptor beta chains below, sequenced in a study of cytomegalovirus exposure and HLA in healthy donors. Researchers ran the PCR with 60 Vbeta and 13 Jbeta primers. Assay: immunoSEQ multiplex PCR; the TCRdb copy retains only in-frame clones and omits some. The table records some 95,000 clones, about two thirds of them present only once. Sequenced material: PBMCs. Receptors originate from a female donor in good health and CMV-seronegative.

The rearrangement links TRBV5-1 to TRBJ2-5; unclear D gene. V lost 1 base to trimming and J lost 1 base, with 5 bases between them. Germline CDR1 SGHRS, CDR2 YFSETQ. This CDR3 comprises 13 residues. The CDR3 spells CASSLTIQETQYF. CDR3 nucleotide sequence: TGCGCCAGCAGCTTGACTATCCAAGAGACCCAGTACTTC.

V is TRBV4-3 and J is TRBJ2-3; TRBD2 matches at 8 bases. Germline trimming cut 4 bases from V and 1 base from J; bases unmatched to any gene: 4. The CDR3 runs to 15 residues. Germline-derived CDR1 and CDR2 are LGHNA and YSLEER. CDR3 protein: CASSPRAGGTDTQYF. The CDR3 DNA reads as TGCGCCAGCAGCCCAAGAGCGGGGGGCACAGATACGCAGTATTTT.

This clone appeared a few times. The chain carries TRBV4-1 and TRBJ1-1; TRBD1 might be the D (5 bases). The V gene's germline CDR1 is MGHRA and CDR2 YSYEKL. Trimming shortened V by 1 base and J by 1 base, and 13 bases separated the two germline ends. This CDR3 comprises 16 residues. CDR3 protein: CASSQVQGTGNTEAFF. The CDR3, as DNA: TGCGCCAGCAGCCAAGTCCAGGGAACCGGGAACACTGAAGCTTTCTTT.

This clone was recorded a few times. This chain links TRBV10-3 with TRBJ2-3, with 14 positions matching TRBD2. V gave up 8 bases and J gave up 4 bases; unmatched junction bases: 20. The CDR3 consists of 20 residues. Germline V gives CDR1 ENHRY, CDR2 SYGVKD. The DNA for the CDR3 is TGTGCCATCCGATCTTCCACCTCGACTAGCGGGGGGGCCGACGCAGATACGCAGTATTTT. Translation gives CAIRSSTSTSGGADADTQYF.

The V gene is TRBV5-4, the J gene TRBJ1-1; perhaps TRBD1 as D (5 bases). The CDR3 sequence is 14 residues long. V lost 5 bases, J lost 1 base, and 12 bases lay in between. Per the germline V gene, CDR1 is SGHNT and CDR2 is YYREEE (reference sequence). The CDR3 region is CASRRDRANTEAFF. DNA of the CDR3: TGTGCCAGCAGGCGAGACAGAGCGAACACTGAAGCTTTCTTT.

The table lists this clone with a few counts. This sequence joins TRBV5-1 and TRBJ1-3, with no clear D. The germline CDR1 and CDR2 sequences are SGHRS and YFSETQ. This CDR3 region has 15 residues. The V gene lost 0 bases and the J gene lost 0 bases, with 7 bases spanning the gap. This chain's CDR3 is CASSLGDTSGNTIYF. The CDR3 DNA follows: TGCGCCAGCAGCTTGGGCGACACCTCTGGAAACACCATATATTTT.

V gene TRBV7-8 combines with J gene TRBJ2-7; 9 bases agree with TRBD2. The germline V gene has CDR1 SGHVS and CDR2 FQNEAQ. The J segment lost 4 bases and the V segment lost 1 base, leaving 5 bases of the junction unmatched. The CDR3 loop spans 15 amino acids. DNA of the CDR3: TGTGCCAGCAGCTTAGGGGGCGGGAGGGGTTACGAGCAGTACTTC. This translates into CASSLGGGRGYEQYF.

The chain joins TRBV6-4 to TRBJ2-3; TRBD2 matches at 9 bases. CDR3 size: 15 residues. Unmatched junction bases numbered 6, after V lost 3 bases and J lost 5 bases. The germline V gene encodes CDR1 MRHNA and CDR2 SNTAGT. The CDR3 here is CASSESTSGGDTQYF. The CDR3 nucleotides are TGTGCCAGCAGTGAATCGACTAGCGGTGGAGATACGCAGTATTTT.